This T cell receptor (beta chain) originates from a study of beta chain features in type 1 diabetes. Findings and limits, study-wide: Researchers report that Type 1 diabetes patients had moderately but significantly shorter TCRB CDR3s across all four CD4+ subsets. Type 1 diabetes patients had VDJ junctions that carried fewer insertions and more deletions.

What was sequenced were expressed TCRB transcripts, since all of the isolated RNA had been reverse transcribed. The assay was immunoSEQ multiplex PCR, and TCRdb's table has in-frame clones only and misses some. Of about 160,000 clones in the sample, approximately 8.1% were seen once. V dropped 0 bases and J dropped 6 bases, with 15 bases sitting between them. The CDR3 is 15 amino acids. Germline CDR1 reads SGHAT; CDR2 reads FQNNGV. In regard to this clone: The antigen is unknown.

Input material: central memory CD4+ T cells from blood. This receptor was obtained from a man aged 18 to 29 with type 1 diabetes. This chain joins TRBV11-2 and TRBJ2-7; D is unclear. In DNA, the CDR3 is TGTGCCAGCAGCTTAGATCTCCCCGGGTTTGGCGAGCAGTACTTC. Its protein is CASSLDLPGFGEQYF.